The source of this T cell receptor (beta chain) is a study of control samples from healthy donors and cancer patients. In germline, CDR1 is SGHTA, CDR2 FQGNSA. V lost 3 bases and J 5 bases, leaving 8 bases between the germline ends. The CDR3 covers 14 residues. TCRdb's table, derived via immunoSEQ multiplex PCR, lists solely in-frame clones and lacks some. The sample holds around 74,000 clones, over 80% seen once. Sequenced material: blood. This TCR was sampled from an older woman in good health. The chain is built from TRBV7-2 and TRBJ1-6; no firm D call. CDR3 sequence: CASSFGRNNSPLHF. The CDR3 nucleotides read TGTGCCAGCAGCTTTGGACGGAATAATTCACCCCTCCACTTT.